The clone carrying this T cell receptor (beta chain) appeared a single time. Its antigen is unknown. The conserved closing phenylalanine or tryptophan is absent in this CDR3, likely reflecting a read error. The DNA is omitted, as the CDR3 cannot be located on it reliably, and the CDR3 follows TCRdb's listing. Under 3 months in duration, the ophthalmopathy in affected donors had moderate-to-severe activity, CAS ≥3 and NOSPECS ≥4. Amplification of TCR beta CDR3 regions used RNA transcripts. First-round RT-PCR relied on HTBI primers, and a second-round multiplex PCR came next. TCRdb used MiXCR to reprocess the multiplex PCR reads, holding one entry per CDR3 protein. The sample yields 40,000 to 50,000 distinct CDR3 sequences, around 50% seen once. This record belongs to a study of Graves' ophthalmopathy and Graves' hyperthyroidism. Study-wide results and limits: With 65% to 71% sensitivity and about 78% specificity, the model predicted ophthalmopathy progression.

CDR1 is ENHRY, CDR2 SYGVKD, per germline. Termini included, the CDR3 measures 9 amino acids. The TCR sequence derives from an adult man with Graves' ophthalmopathy. This sequence joins TRBV10-3 and TRBJ2-7; the DNA was not used to check the table's D call, TRBD1. The sequenced material came from peripheral blood. The CDR3 region is CAIGDLPDS.